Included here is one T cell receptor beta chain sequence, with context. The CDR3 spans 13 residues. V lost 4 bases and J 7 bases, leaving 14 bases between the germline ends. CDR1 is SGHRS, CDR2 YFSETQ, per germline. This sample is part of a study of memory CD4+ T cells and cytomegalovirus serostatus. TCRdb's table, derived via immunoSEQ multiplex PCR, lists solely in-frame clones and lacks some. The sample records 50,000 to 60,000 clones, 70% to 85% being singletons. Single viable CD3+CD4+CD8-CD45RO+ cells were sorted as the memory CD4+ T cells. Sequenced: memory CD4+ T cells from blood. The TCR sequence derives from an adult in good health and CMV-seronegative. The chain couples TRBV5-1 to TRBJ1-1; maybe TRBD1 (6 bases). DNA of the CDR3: TGCGCCAGCAGCCTAACGACAGGAAATGAAGCTTTCTTT. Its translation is CASSLTTGNEAFF.